The present T cell receptor (beta chain) was sequenced within a study of T cell repertoires in cytomegalovirus infection. Study overall: Through public TCR beta signatures, both CMV infection and matching HLA type were indicated. Regarding the study as a whole: Summed frequency of shared TCR beta families picked out CMV carriers who also had the relevant HLA. Ex vivo, HLA-C-restricted CMV-specific TCR beta clonotypes prevailed over the rest of the response.

TCRdb processed the reads anew with MiXCR; each CDR3 protein has one entry. The table shows under 450,000 distinct CDR3 sequences, with roughly 34% occurring only once. V lost 1 base, J lost 4 bases, and 5 bases stayed unmatched. CDR1 LGHNA and CDR2 YSLEER come from the germline V gene. The CDR3 contains 17 residues. The table lists this clonotype with a few counts. Its specificity is not known. Sequencing was performed on cultured PBMCs, taken from culture after CMV antigen stimulation. The chain combines TRBV4-3 with TRBJ2-2, with 11 bases lining up with TRBD2. This TCR was sampled from a human donor in good health (CMV status not recorded). Some clones in this sample may be carry-over from other donors' samples. The chain's CDR3 is CASSQGVSGRVTGELFF. The CDR3 DNA follows: TGCGCCAGCAGCCAAGGGGTTAGCGGGAGGGTCACCGGGGAGCTGTTTTTT.